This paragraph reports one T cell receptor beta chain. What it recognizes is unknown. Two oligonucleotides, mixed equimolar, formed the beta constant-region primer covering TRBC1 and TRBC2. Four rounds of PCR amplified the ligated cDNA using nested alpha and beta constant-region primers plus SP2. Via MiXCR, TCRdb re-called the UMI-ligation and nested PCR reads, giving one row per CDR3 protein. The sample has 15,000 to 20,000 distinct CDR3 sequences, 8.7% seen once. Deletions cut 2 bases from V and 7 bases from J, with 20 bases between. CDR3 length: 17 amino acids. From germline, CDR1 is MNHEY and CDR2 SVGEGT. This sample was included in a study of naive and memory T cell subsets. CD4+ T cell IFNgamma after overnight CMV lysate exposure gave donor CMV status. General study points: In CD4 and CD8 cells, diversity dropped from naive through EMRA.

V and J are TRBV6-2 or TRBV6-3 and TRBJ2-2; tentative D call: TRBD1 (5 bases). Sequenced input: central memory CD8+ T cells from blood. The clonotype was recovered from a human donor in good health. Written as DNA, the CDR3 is TGTGCCAGCAGTTACCCCAGGGCGGCACTTTCGATCGGGGAGCTGTTTTTT. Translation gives CASSYPRAALSIGELFF.